Presented here are 21 T cell receptor beta chains from one specimen sequenced in a study of PD-1 blockade in classical Hodgkin lymphoma. Documented time point: cycle 4 day 1 (C4D1), after five to seven weeks of nivolumab. No patient escaped relapse after autologous stem cell transplantation, and brentuximab vedotin exposure varied. Sequencing used immunoSEQ multiplex PCR; TCRdb keeps in-frame clones, though not all of them. The sample has roughly 60,000 clones, 75% to 95% seen once. The material sequenced was peripheral blood mononuclear cells (PBMCs), taken before the fourth cycle of nivolumab. These receptors all stem from a human donor with classical Hodgkin lymphoma.

In nucleotides, the CDR3 is TGTGCCAGTAGTATTCTGGGGGCCCCCACAGATACGCAGTATTTT. Its translation is CASSILGAPTDTQYF. The chain couples TRBV19 to TRBJ2-3, with a weak D call TRBD1 (6 bases). The V end lost 3 bases, the J end lost 2 bases, and 12 bases lay between the germline ends. The V gene's germline CDR1 is LNHDA and CDR2 SQIVND (reference sequence). This CDR3 is built from 15 residues.

The chain uses TRBV7-2 and TRBJ2-1; D gene unclear. This CDR3 is 12 amino acids long. The V end lost 3 bases, the J end lost 5 bases, and 5 bases lay between the germline ends. Germline CDR1 is SGHTA and CDR2 is FQGNSA. The CDR3 is CASSFANNEQFF. For the CDR3, the DNA is TGTGCCAGCAGCTTTGCGAACAATGAGCAGTTCTTC.

This clone showed up just once. This chain links TRBV10-2 with TRBJ1-5; D gene unclear. Germline-derived CDR1 and CDR2 are WSHSY and SAAADI. The CDR3 covers 15 residues. Trimming took off 2 bases at V and 0 bases at J, with 8 bases between the two ends. The CDR3 is CASSENAHSNQPQHF. The CDR3 bases are TGCGCCAGCAGTGAGAACGCACATAGCAATCAGCCCCAGCATTTT.

The chain combines TRBV30 with TRBJ2-6; tentatively, D is TRBD1 or TRBD2 (5 bases each). CDR3 length: 16 amino acids. Germline lookup yields CDR1 GTSNPN and CDR2 SVGIG (reference sequence). V lost 7 bases and J lost 1, with 17 bases in between. The CDR3 spells CASPGPGRSGANVLTF. For the CDR3, the DNA is TGTGCCTCCCCGGGACCCGGAAGGTCTGGGGCCAACGTCCTGACTTTC.

The chain employs TRBV28 and TRBJ2-2, with 9 nucleotides matching TRBD1. The CDR3 sequence is 17 residues long. CDR1 and CDR2 from the germline V gene are MDHEN and SYDVKM. V was pared by 1 base and J by 4 bases, with 7 bases of the junction left unmatched. The chain's CDR3 is CASSLSLGQGVTGELFF. In DNA form, the CDR3 reads TGTGCCAGCAGTTTATCCTTGGGACAGGGTGTCACCGGGGAGCTGTTTTTT.

The chain is built from TRBV28 and TRBJ1-3; possibly TRBD1 for D (5 bases). The CDR3 length is 13 residues. The germline gives CDR1 MDHEN, CDR2 SYDVKM. Between the trimmed V and J ends, which lost 6 bases and 3 bases, there was a span of 9 bases. CDR3 bases: TGTGCCAGCAGCGGCAGGGATGGAAACACCATATATTTT. It codes for CASSGRDGNTIYF.

J is TRBJ2-2 and V is TRBV10-3; 9 bases map to TRBD1. The germline CDR1 and CDR2 sequences are ENHRY and SYGVKD. This CDR3 is 19 amino acids long. Trimming cost V 6 bases and J 2 bases; bases outside gene matches: 16. CDR3: CAISLITTGGRSNTGELFF. The CDR3 DNA follows: TGTGCCATCAGCCTTATCACGACAGGGGGTCGATCAAACACCGGGGAGCTGTTTTTT.

The chain carries TRBV25-1 and TRBJ1-1; D is perhaps TRBD1 (5 bases). V was trimmed by 10 bases and J by 1 base, leaving 13 bases between them. Germline CDR1 reads MGHDK; CDR2 reads SYGVNS. This CDR3 spans 13 amino acids. CDR3 nucleotides: TGTGCCACAAGAGGGGAACCGAACACTGAAGCTTTCTTT. This sequence encodes CATRGEPNTEAFF.

This chain links TRBV4-1 with TRBJ1-6; no firm D call. There are 15 residues in the CDR3. Trimming pared 1 base from V and 5 bases from J, leaving 9 bases between. Germline V gene lookup returns CDR1 MGHRA and CDR2 YSYEKL. CDR3: CASSQVGPNNSPLHF. CDR3 DNA: TGCGCCAGCAGCCAAGTGGGTCCTAATAATTCACCCCTCCACTTT.

The chain links TRBV25-1 to TRBJ1-2; D unresolved. V was trimmed by 3 bases and J by 8 bases, leaving 10 bases between them. Germline V gene data show CDR1 as MGHDK and CDR2 as SYGVNS. The CDR3 consists of 12 residues. The CDR3 here is CASSDFNVGYTF. For the CDR3, the DNA is TGTGCCAGCAGTGATTTTAATGTAGGCTACACCTTC.

The V gene is TRBV9, the J gene TRBJ2-7; 8 bases line up with TRBD1. CDR1 and CDR2 from the germline V gene are SGDLS and YYNGEE. This CDR3 contains 13 residues. J lost 4 bases, V lost 9 bases, and 9 bases had no gene match. CDR3 in amino acids: CAIPGQDSYEQYF. CDR3 nucleotide sequence: TGTGCCATCCCGGGACAGGATTCTTACGAGCAGTACTTC. The whole variable domain, filled in from reference TRBV9 and TRBJ2-7, reads DSGVTQTPKHLITATGQRVTLRCSPRSGDLSVYWYQQSLDQGLQFLIQYYNGEERAKGNILERFSAQQFPDLHSELNLSSLELGDSALYFCAIPGQDSYEQYFGPGTRLTVT.

The V gene is TRBV7-9, the J gene TRBJ2-5, with D unresolved. The CDR3 has 12 amino acids. In germline, CDR1 is SEHNR, CDR2 FQNEAQ (reference sequence). The V and J ends lost 5 bases and 5 bases respectively, with 9 bases between them. The CDR3 region has the DNA TGTGCCAGCAGCCAAACCGAGGAGACCCAGTACTTC. Encoded protein: CASSQTEETQYF.

This sequence joins TRBV6-5 and TRBJ2-7, with TRBD1 matching over 8 bases. Per the germline V gene, CDR1 is MNHEY and CDR2 is SVGAGI. With 6 bases clipped from V and 7 bases from J, the junction kept 11 bases outside the gene matches. This CDR3 is built from 14 residues. The CDR3: CASSSGQGAREQYF. CDR3 sequence (DNA): TGTGCCAGCAGCTCAGGACAGGGCGCGCGGGAGCAGTACTTC.

This chain uses TRBV30 with TRBJ2-6; D not certain. V gave up 3 bases and J gave up 4 bases, with 7 bases separating them. CDR1 and CDR2 from the germline V gene are GTSNPN and SVGIG (reference sequence). This CDR3 comprises 13 residues. The CDR3 region has the DNA TGTGCCTGGAGGAACCCAGGGGCCAACGTCCTGACTTTC. It specifies CAWRNPGANVLTF.

The chain uses TRBV6-6 and TRBJ2-7; D unclear. There are 10 residues in the CDR3. Germline lookup yields CDR1 MNHNY and CDR2 SVGAGI (reference sequence). V lost 8 bases to trimming and J lost 2 bases, with 4 bases between them. For the CDR3, the DNA is TGTGCCAGCGGGGCCTACGAGCAGTACTTC. Residues: CASGAYEQYF.

This chain links TRBV7-9 with TRBJ1-6; D unresolved. The V and J ends lost 1 base and 7 bases respectively, with 8 bases between them. CDR3 length: 14 residues. Germline CDR1 reads SEHNR; CDR2 reads FQNEAQ (reference sequence). DNA for the CDR3: TGTGCCAGCAGCTTAGAGCCTCAAAATTCACCCCTCCACTTT. Translation gives CASSLEPQNSPLHF.

The rearrangement uses TRBV7-9 and TRBJ2-5; tentatively, D is TRBD2 (5 bases). Trimming shortened V by 4 bases and J by 5 bases, and 14 bases separated the two germline ends. CDR3 length equals 14 residues. CDR1 and CDR2 from the germline V gene are SEHNR and FQNEAQ (reference sequence). The CDR3 here is CASSSRENRETQYF. CDR3 nucleotide sequence: TGTGCCAGCAGCTCGAGGGAAAATCGGGAGACCCAGTACTTC.

This clone was seen a handful of times. This rearrangement joins TRBV7-9 to TRBJ2-2; weak D call: TRBD2 (6 bases). The CDR3 runs to 16 residues. Germline assignment: CDR1 SEHNR and CDR2 FQNEAQ (reference sequence). V was pared by 2 bases and J by 5 bases, with 15 bases between. The CDR3 DNA sequence: TGTGCCAGCAGCTTAAGGGGCGGGGTACCTACCGGGGAGCTGTTTTTT. This encodes CASSLRGGVPTGELFF. The variable domain in full, with the rest retrieved from reference TRBV7-9 and TRBJ2-2, is DTGVSQNPRHKITKRGQNVTFRCDPISEHNRLYWYRQTLGQGPEFLTYFQNEAQLEKSRLLSDRFSAERPKGSFSTLEIQRTEQGDSAMYLCASSLRGGVPTGELFFGEGSRLTVL.

The chain has TRBV14 and TRBJ2-1, with 9 nucleotides matching TRBD1. This CDR3 spans 14 amino acids. Germline CDR1 reads SGHDN; CDR2 reads FVKESK. V gave up 6 bases and J gave up 9 bases; unmatched junction bases: 9. CDR3 sequence: CASRPGTGRGEQFF. CDR3 nucleotides: TGTGCCAGCAGGCCCGGGACAGGGAGAGGTGAGCAGTTCTTC.

This clone was seen once. The V gene is TRBV13, the J gene TRBJ1-2; D is perhaps TRBD1 (6 bases). The CDR3 consists of 13 residues. Germline V gene data show CDR1 as PRHDT and CDR2 as FYEKMQ (reference sequence). V lost 5 bases and J 2 bases, leaving 9 bases between the germline ends. The CDR3 is CASSLTGNYGYTF. The DNA of the CDR3 is TGTGCCAGCAGCCTCACAGGGAACTATGGCTACACCTTC.

This clone was observed a single time. The J gene is TRBJ2-7, the V gene TRBV27, with D unclear. CDR3 length equals 11 residues. Looked up from germline, CDR1 is MNHEY and CDR2 is SMNVEV (reference sequence). V gave up 4 bases and J gave up 2 bases, with 3 bases separating them. The CDR3 DNA follows: TGTGCCAGCAGTTCCCCCTACGAGCAGTACTTC. As protein: CASSSPYEQYF.